The source of this T cell receptor beta chain is a study of human T cells and chemical hapten exposure. Study summary: Variation in per-sample TCR yields came mainly from small pooled library volume differences.

V gave up 5 bases and J gave up 14 bases; unmatched junction bases: 17. The CDR3 runs to 16 residues. CDR1 and CDR2 (germline): SGHTA, FQGNSA. Documented time point: healthy volunteer bleed at 6 weeks. Someone pulled total RNA out of unfractionated whole blood. The library gave individual cDNA molecules unique molecular identifiers. TCRdb used MiXCR to reprocess the RACE reads, holding one entry per CDR3 protein. The sample has some 81,000 distinct CDR3 sequences, approximately 8.1% seen once; the top ten hold about 1.8%. Many counts were recorded for this clonotype. The sequence derives from a female donor in good health. Some clones in this sample may be carry-over from other donors' samples. The sequenced sample consisted of whole blood. V gene TRBV7-2 combines with J gene TRBJ1-4, with 10 nucleotides matching TRBD1. Written as DNA, the CDR3 is TGTGCCAGCAGCAGAGGAGGACAGGGGGGGAGAGGTGGTCTGTTTTTT. This gives the protein CASSRGGQGGRGGLFF.